This T cell receptor beta chain was identified during a study of blood T cell repertoires in COVID-19. Study details: Specimens from acute and convalescent COVID-19 originated in the United States, Italy and Spain.

Profiled with immunoSEQ multiplex PCR; TCRdb holds only in-frame clones, not every one. There are 200,000 to 300,000 clones in the sample; more than 75% occur only once, and over 7.5% lies in the top ten. The count of this clone is one. CDR1 is SGHTA, CDR2 FQGNSA, per germline. The V and J ends lost 2 bases and 0 bases, in that order; junction bases with no gene match: 9. This CDR3 region has 18 residues. The TCR comes from a man aged 35 to 55 who had recovered from COVID-19. Sequenced material: peripheral blood. The chain has TRBV7-2 and TRBJ2-5; 10 bases map to TRBD2. Written as DNA, the CDR3 is TGTGCCAGCAGCTTACATCTAGCGGGGGCTTCGTACCAAGAGACCCAGTACTTC. Translating gives CASSLHLAGASYQETQYF.